The source of this TCR beta chain is a study of identifying expanded T cells in peripheral blood. Produced via immunoSEQ multiplex PCR; TCRdb's table is partial and in-frame only. The sample holds about 86,000 clones, around 90% seen once. The germline V gene encodes CDR1 SGHTA and CDR2 FQGNSA. This CDR3 contains 14 residues. V was trimmed by 4 bases and J by 5 bases, leaving 14 bases between them. The rearrangement joins TRBV7-2 to TRBJ2-5; a possible D gene is TRBD1 (6 bases). The receptor was derived from a person aged 18 to 70 in good health. Sequencing was done on a sample of blood. CDR3 nucleotides: TGTGCCAGCAGCTCTCCACAGGGATGGGAGACCCAGTACTTC. The encoded protein is CASSSPQGWETQYF.